This record concerns one T cell receptor (beta chain) sequence. The antigen is undetermined. The record originates from a study of OX40 agonist ivuxolimab in advanced cancers. Study information: A history of anti-PD-1, anti-PD-L1 or anti-CTLA-4 therapy was acceptable, and approximately 40% had some. Partial responses, seen in three patients, involved one hepatocellular carcinoma and two cutaneous melanomas. Overall study results and limits: More expanded clones were seen, on average, in CD8+ T cells than in CD4+.

Blood samples were obtained at baseline, cycle 4 day 1, and cycle 7 day 1. Sequencing used immunoSEQ multiplex PCR; TCRdb keeps in-frame clones, though not all of them. In the table there are roughly 40,000 clones, around nine tenths of which are singletons. The sequencing used CD4+ or CD8+ T cells sorted from blood, collected in a trial of the OX40 agonist ivuxolimab. This receptor was obtained from an adult with an advanced solid tumor such as melanoma, head and neck, liver or kidney cancer.

The CDR3 bases are TGTGCCAGCAGCTTCGGGACGGATCAAGAGACCCAGTACTTC. It translates to CASSFGTDQETQYF. The gene calls are TRBV5-4 and TRBJ2-5; D is tentatively TRBD1 or TRBD2 (5 bases each). Deletions cut 2 bases from V and 2 bases from J, with 10 bases between. The CDR3 length is 14 residues. The germline V gene has CDR1 SGHNT and CDR2 YYREEE (reference sequence).